The 24 T cell receptor beta chains given below trace back to one sample, sequenced in a study of blood T cells in healthy people across ages. Then a second PCR, running about 7 to 11 cycles, was carried out with a sample-barcoded 5' primer and a J-beta primer mix. Using its own MiXCR run on the 5' RACE reads, TCRdb lists one record per CDR3 protein. Counted here are hundreds of thousands of distinct CDR3 sequences, approximately 50% occurring once; the ten biggest clones make up 30% to 40%. The sequencing input was blood. These receptor sequences come from a man aged 60 to 75 in good health.

This chain connects TRBV11-1 to TRBJ1-2; 9 nucleotides agree with TRBD1. Looked up from germline, CDR1 is SGHAT and CDR2 is FQDESV (reference sequence). The CDR3 sequence is 13 residues long. Losses at the gene ends were 5 bases for V and 6 bases for J; bases not matched to a gene: 4. For the CDR3, the DNA is TGTGCCAGCAGCAGGACAGGGGATAATGGCTACACCTTC. Its translation is CASSRTGDNGYTF.

This clonotype was detected only a few times. The chain combines TRBV20-1 with TRBJ2-1; 10 nucleotides match TRBD2. V shed 1 base, J shed 8 bases, and the junction held 5 bases outside the gene matches. The CDR3 length is 14 residues. CDR1 is DFQATT, CDR2 SNEGSKA, per germline (reference sequence). This CDR3 reads CSARAGLALDEQFF. DNA for the CDR3: TGCAGTGCTAGAGCGGGACTAGCGTTGGATGAGCAGTTCTTC.

This clonotype came up a few times. The rearrangement links TRBV29-1 to TRBJ2-1; perhaps TRBD1 as D (5 bases). The CDR3 is 12 residues long. Germline V gene sequence: CDR1 SQVTM, CDR2 ANQGSEA. Trimming cost V 4 bases and J 8 bases, with 12 bases left between them. For the CDR3, the DNA is TGCAGCGTTGTCATAGGGGTCGATGAGCAGTTCTTC. Encoded protein: CSVVIGVDEQFF.

This chain joins TRBV11-2 and TRBJ1-2; D remains ambiguous. The CDR3 length is 15 residues. V was shortened by 2 bases and J by 6 bases, with 16 bases between the two germline ends. Germline CDR1 SGHAT, CDR2 FQNNGV. The CDR3 region has the DNA TGTGCCAGCAGCTTAACTGGTTCCCCCTTAAATGGCTACACCTTC. It translates to CASSLTGSPLNGYTF. Using reference TRBV11-2 and TRBJ1-2 for the parts outside the CDR3, the full variable domain is EAGVAQSPRYKIIEKRQSVAFWCNPISGHATLYWYQQILGQGPKLLIQFQNNGVVDDSQLPKDRFSAERLKGVDSTLKIQPAKLEDSAVYLCASSLTGSPLNGYTFGSGTRLTVV.

The chain uses TRBV9 and TRBJ2-5, with TRBD1 matching over 8 bases. CDR1 and CDR2 (germline): SGDLS, YYNGEE. This CDR3 spans 14 amino acids. The V segment lost 3 bases and the J segment 6 bases; nucleotides outside the gene matches: 7. The CDR3 nucleotides read TGTGCCAGCAGCGGGGGGACAGGTCGACAGACCCAGTACTTC. As protein: CASSGGTGRQTQYF.

This clonotype was observed a handful of times. J is TRBJ2-7 and V is TRBV20-1, with 11 bases fitting TRBD2. After removal of 3 bases from V and 6 bases from J, the junction contained 7 bases not matched to a gene. Germline V lookup: CDR1 DFQATT, CDR2 SNEGSKA (reference sequence). The CDR3 is 14 residues long. CDR3: CSASRPGTSGEQYF. The CDR3 region has the DNA TGCAGTGCTAGCCGCCCAGGGACTAGCGGCGAGCAGTACTTC.

This chain links TRBV5-1 with TRBJ2-5; D assignment may be TRBD1 or TRBD2 (5 bases each). Between the trimmed V and J ends, which lost 0 bases and 5 bases, there was a span of 14 bases. CDR1 is SGHRS, CDR2 YFSETQ, per germline. The CDR3 spans 15 residues. CDR3 nucleotides: TGCGCCAGCAGCTTGGAGACGGGACCCGGGGAGACCCAGTACTTC. It specifies CASSLETGPGETQYF.

The J gene is TRBJ2-5, the V gene TRBV5-1, with 9 bases identical to TRBD2. The CDR3 spans 16 residues. V shed 1 base and J 5 bases; nucleotides not matched to a gene: 9. Germline CDR1 is SGHRS and CDR2 is YFSETQ. The CDR3 region is CASSLMPAGGSETQYF. CDR3 coding DNA: TGCGCCAGCAGCTTGATGCCAGCGGGGGGTTCTGAGACCCAGTACTTC.

The chain joins TRBV20-1 to TRBJ2-7; weak D call: TRBD2 (5 bases). The J call may be in error: the DNA end matches TRBJ2-5 better. Germline CDR1 and CDR2: DFQATT and SNEGSKA (reference sequence). The CDR3 spans 14 residues. This CDR3 reads CSARIPGVRETQYF. The CDR3 DNA is TGCAGTGCTAGAATACCCGGGGTCCGAGAGACCCAGTACTTC.

The chain has TRBV5-1 and TRBJ2-7, with TRBD1 as a possible D gene (6 bases). CDR1 is SGHRS and CDR2 is YFSETQ in the germline V gene. Trimming took 3 bases from V and 1 from J, leaving 17 bases between them. CDR3 length: 16 amino acids. The CDR3 region is CASSSLDSQPSYEQYF. The CDR3 coding sequence is TGCGCCAGCAGCTCGTTGGACAGCCAGCCTTCCTACGAGCAGTACTTC.

The gene calls are TRBV21-1 and TRBJ2-7; TRBD1 is the table's D call, not checked against the DNA. TRBV21-1 is termed a pseudogene. The CDR3 covers 12 residues. The CDR3 nucleotides are TGTGCCAATAGGGACAGGGCCTACGAGCAGTACTTC. As protein: CANRDRAYEQYF.

The J gene is TRBJ2-1, the V gene TRBV9; no reliable D call. The CDR3 runs to 17 residues. Trimming shortened V by 0 bases and J by 0 bases, and 13 bases separated the two germline ends. Germline values: CDR1 SGDLS, CDR2 YYNGEE. The CDR3 here is CASSVAMSASSYNEQFF. The CDR3 DNA reads as TGTGCCAGCAGCGTAGCTATGAGCGCGTCCTCCTACAATGAGCAGTTCTTC.

The rearrangement links TRBV7-9 to TRBJ1-1, with 11 bases aligning to TRBD1. This CDR3 comprises 18 residues. Trimming cost V 1 base and J 0 bases; bases outside gene matches: 7. CDR1 and CDR2 from the germline V gene are SEHNR and FQNEAQ (reference sequence). The CDR3 reads CASSLGYGTGGMNTEAFF. The DNA for the CDR3 is TGTGCCAGCAGCTTAGGCTACGGGACAGGGGGTATGAACACTGAAGCTTTCTTT.

This chain uses TRBV10-3 with TRBJ1-2, with D uncertain. The CDR3 totals 15 residues. The germline CDR1 and CDR2 sequences are ENHRY and SYGVKD. V was clipped by 3 bases and J by 0 bases, with 11 bases between them. The CDR3 nucleotides read TGTGCCATCAGTGACTCGGACCGGCCTAACTATGGCTACACCTTC. This translates into CAISDSDRPNYGYTF.

The sample holds a few counts of this clonotype. V gene TRBV29-1 combines with J gene TRBJ1-2; a possible D gene is TRBD1 (5 bases). The CDR3 is 13 amino acids. With 7 bases removed from V and 4 bases from J, the gap between germline ends came to 16 bases. The germline gives CDR1 SQVTM, CDR2 ANQGSEA. CDR3 nucleotide sequence: TGCAGCGCCTCCGTGGGGGATTCCTATGGCTACACCTTC. Translating it yields CSASVGDSYGYTF.

In this sample, this clonotype turned up a few times. The chain has TRBV2 and TRBJ1-2; possibly TRBD1 for D (6 bases). V shed 8 bases and J shed 2 bases, with 15 bases lying between them. Per the germline V gene, CDR1 is SNHLY and CDR2 is FYNNEI. CDR3 length equals 14 residues. CDR3 sequence (DNA): TGTGCCAGCGGAAATCAGGGGAGAAACTATGGCTACACCTTC. Amino acids: CASGNQGRNYGYTF.

In this sample, this clonotype turned up many times. This chain joins TRBV5-1 and TRBJ1-2; D is perhaps TRBD1 (5 bases). Deletions cut 0 bases from V and 0 bases from J, with 6 bases between. Germline V gene lookup returns CDR1 SGHRS and CDR2 YFSETQ. This CDR3 spans 14 amino acids. DNA of the CDR3: TGCGCCAGCAGCTTGGGAGGGGCTAACTATGGCTACACCTTC. Its translation: CASSLGGANYGYTF.

The J gene is TRBJ1-2, the V gene TRBV7-2, with D perhaps matching TRBD1 (5 bases). CDR1 is SGHTA, CDR2 FQGNSA, per germline. The CDR3 runs to 16 residues. V was shortened by 1 base and J by 2 bases, with 14 bases between the two germline ends. CDR3 DNA: TGTGCCAGCAGCTTAGAACTACGGCAGGGAAACTATGGCTACACCTTC. Protein product: CASSLELRQGNYGYTF.

This clonotype was counted a single time. The gene calls are TRBV20-1 and TRBJ2-3; D possibly uses TRBD1 or TRBD2 (6 bases each). Germline-derived CDR1 and CDR2 are DFQATT and SNEGSKA (reference sequence). V lost 1 base and J lost 0, with 11 bases in between. This CDR3 comprises 15 residues. For the CDR3, the DNA is TGCAGTGCTAGAGCCCGGGGGCGAAGCACAGATACGCAGTATTTT. It encodes CSARARGRSTDTQYF.

This sequence joins TRBV28 and TRBJ2-5, with D perhaps matching TRBD1 (7 bases). The J call may be in error: the DNA end matches TRBJ2-7 better. The CDR3 spans 15 residues. CDR1 is MDHEN, CDR2 SYDVKM, per germline. The CDR3 sequence: CASSSPPRGAYEQYF. Here the CDR3 DNA reads TGTGCCAGCAGTTCGCCTCCCAGGGGGGCTTACGAGCAGTACTTC.

This clonotype occurred many times. The V and J genes are TRBV28 and TRBJ2-5, with 7 bases matching TRBD1. Germline V gene sequence: CDR1 MDHEN, CDR2 SYDVKM. V was clipped by 3 bases and J by 2 bases; unmatched bases: 6. CDR3 length: 15 residues. CDR3 protein: CASSFKGAFQETQYF. The CDR3 nucleotides are TGTGCCAGCAGTTTCAAGGGGGCCTTTCAAGAGACCCAGTACTTC.

This rearrangement joins TRBV15 to TRBJ2-7; D is possibly TRBD2 (6 bases). The length of the CDR3 is 16 residues. From germline, CDR1 is LNHNV and CDR2 YYDKDF (reference sequence). The V end lost 1 base, the J end lost 7 bases, and 20 bases lay between the germline ends. Here the CDR3 DNA reads TGTGCCACCAGCAGAGGCCCCCCGGGAGAGTCAACAGAGCAGTACTTC. As protein: CATSRGPPGESTEQYF.

V is TRBV7-2 and J is TRBJ1-6; 9 nucleotides align to TRBD1. This CDR3 comprises 15 residues. CDR1 and CDR2 (germline): SGHTA, FQGNSA. Trimming removed 5 bases from V and 7 bases from J; junction bases left unmatched: 6. This CDR3 is CASSRDRVQNSPLHF. The CDR3 coding sequence is TGTGCCAGCAGCCGGGACAGGGTCCAGAATTCACCCCTCCACTTT.

The chain combines TRBV5-1 with TRBJ2-5, with a possible D match to TRBD2 (5 bases). Looked up from germline, CDR1 is SGHRS and CDR2 is YFSETQ. V shed 7 bases and J shed 7 bases, with 17 bases lying between them. This CDR3 has 13 amino acids. The chain's CDR3 is CASLPTNRGTQYF. CDR3 nucleotides: TGCGCCAGCCTGCCCACCAACCGGGGGACCCAGTACTTC.